The present entry profiles one T cell receptor beta chain with its context. Assay: immunoSEQ multiplex PCR; the TCRdb copy retains only in-frame clones and omits some. The data contain about 250,000 clones, over 80% of them singletons. This record belongs to a study of blood T cell repertoires in COVID-19. The sequence was collected from a woman between 18 and 29 years old who had recovered from COVID-19. Sequencing used PBMCs or T cells enriched from blood (not recorded which).

CDR3 sequence reads: CASSPIDGQLYGYTF. The CDR3 DNA reads as TGTGCCAGCAGCCCCATAGATGGGCAGCTTTATGGCTACACCTTC. V is TRBV28 and J is TRBJ1-2; D gene ambiguous. This CDR3 region has 15 residues. The V and J ends lost 6 bases and 5 bases respectively, with 19 bases between them. Germline V gene data show CDR1 as MDHEN and CDR2 as SYDVKM.